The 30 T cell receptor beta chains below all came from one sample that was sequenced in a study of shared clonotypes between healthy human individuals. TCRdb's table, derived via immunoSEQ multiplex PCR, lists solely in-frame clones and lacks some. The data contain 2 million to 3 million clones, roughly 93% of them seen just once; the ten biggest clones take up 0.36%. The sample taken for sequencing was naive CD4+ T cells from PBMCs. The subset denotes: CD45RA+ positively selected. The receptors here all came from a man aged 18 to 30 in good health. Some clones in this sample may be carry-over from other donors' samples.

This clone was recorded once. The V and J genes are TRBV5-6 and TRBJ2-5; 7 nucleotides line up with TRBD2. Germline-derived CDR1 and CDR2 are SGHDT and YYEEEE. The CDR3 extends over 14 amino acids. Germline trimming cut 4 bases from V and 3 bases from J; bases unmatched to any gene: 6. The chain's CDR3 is CASSAREGKETQYF. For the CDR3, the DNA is TGTGCCAGCAGCGCAAGGGAGGGCAAAGAGACCCAGTACTTC.

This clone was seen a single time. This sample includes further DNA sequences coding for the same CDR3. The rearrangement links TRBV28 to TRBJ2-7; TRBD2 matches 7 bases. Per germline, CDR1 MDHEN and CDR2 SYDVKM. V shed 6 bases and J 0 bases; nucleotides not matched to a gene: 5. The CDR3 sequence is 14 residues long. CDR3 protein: CASRSSGSSYEQYF. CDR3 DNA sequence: TGTGCCAGCAGGTCTAGCGGCAGCTCCTACGAGCAGTACTTC.

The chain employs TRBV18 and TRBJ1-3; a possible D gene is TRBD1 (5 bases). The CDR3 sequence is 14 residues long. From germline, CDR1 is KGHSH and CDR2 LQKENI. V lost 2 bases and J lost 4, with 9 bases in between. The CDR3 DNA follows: TGTGCCAGCTCACCAGACAGTGCGGGAAACACCATATATTTT. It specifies CASSPDSAGNTIYF.

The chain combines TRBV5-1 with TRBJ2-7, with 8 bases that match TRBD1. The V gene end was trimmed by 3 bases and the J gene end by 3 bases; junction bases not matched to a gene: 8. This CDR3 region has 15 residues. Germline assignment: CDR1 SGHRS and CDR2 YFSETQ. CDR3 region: CASSSTGTGYYEQYF. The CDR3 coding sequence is TGCGCCAGCAGCTCCACCGGGACAGGTTACTACGAGCAGTACTTC.

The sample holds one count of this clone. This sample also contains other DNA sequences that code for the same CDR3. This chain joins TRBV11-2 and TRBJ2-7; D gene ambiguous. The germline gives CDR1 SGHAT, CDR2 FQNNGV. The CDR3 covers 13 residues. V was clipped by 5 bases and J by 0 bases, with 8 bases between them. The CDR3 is CASSRTDSYEQYF. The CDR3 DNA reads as TGTGCCAGCAGCCGAACAGACTCCTACGAGCAGTACTTC.

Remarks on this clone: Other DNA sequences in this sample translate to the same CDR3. The CDR3 DNA reads TGTGCCTGGAGCCCTAGGGATACGCAGTATTTT. This gives the protein CAWSPRDTQYF. The chain recombines TRBV30 with TRBJ2-3; D gene unclear. The CDR3 contains 11 residues. Trimming left V 3 bases short and J 6 bases short, with 7 bases between. CDR1 and CDR2 (germline): GTSNPN, SVGIG (reference sequence).

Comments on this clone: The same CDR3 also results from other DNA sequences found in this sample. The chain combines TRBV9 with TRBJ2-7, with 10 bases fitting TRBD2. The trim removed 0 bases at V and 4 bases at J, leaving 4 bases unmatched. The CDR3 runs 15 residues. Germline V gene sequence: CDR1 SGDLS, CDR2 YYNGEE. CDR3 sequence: CASSVGASGSYEQYF. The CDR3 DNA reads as TGTGCCAGCAGCGTAGGGGCTAGCGGGAGTTACGAGCAGTACTTC.

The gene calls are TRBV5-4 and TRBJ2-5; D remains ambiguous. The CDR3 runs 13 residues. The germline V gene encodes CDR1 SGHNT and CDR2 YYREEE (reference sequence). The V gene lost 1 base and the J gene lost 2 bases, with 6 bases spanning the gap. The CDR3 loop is CASSLRQQETQYF. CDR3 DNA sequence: TGTGCCAGCAGCTTGAGGCAGCAAGAGACCCAGTACTTC.

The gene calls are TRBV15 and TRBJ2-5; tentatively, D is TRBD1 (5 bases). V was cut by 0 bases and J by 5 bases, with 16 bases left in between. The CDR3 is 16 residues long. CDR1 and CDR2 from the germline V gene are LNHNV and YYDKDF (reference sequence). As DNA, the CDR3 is TGTGCCACCAGCAGAGACCCTTTCAGGGTTTGGGAGACCCAGTACTTC. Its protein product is CATSRDPFRVWETQYF.

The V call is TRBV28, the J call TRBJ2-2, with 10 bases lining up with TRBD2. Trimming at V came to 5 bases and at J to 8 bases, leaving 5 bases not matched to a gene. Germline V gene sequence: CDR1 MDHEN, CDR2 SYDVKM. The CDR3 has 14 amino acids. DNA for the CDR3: TGTGCCAGCAGTCCCCTAGCGGGAGTAGGGGAGCTGTTTTTT. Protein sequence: CASSPLAGVGELFF.

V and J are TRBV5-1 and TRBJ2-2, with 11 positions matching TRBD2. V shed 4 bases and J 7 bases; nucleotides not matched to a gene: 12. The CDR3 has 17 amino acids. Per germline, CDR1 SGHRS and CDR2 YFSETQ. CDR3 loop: CASSPDSGRAGNGELFF. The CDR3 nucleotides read TGCGCCAGCAGCCCGGATAGCGGGAGGGCCGGAAACGGGGAGCTGTTTTTT.

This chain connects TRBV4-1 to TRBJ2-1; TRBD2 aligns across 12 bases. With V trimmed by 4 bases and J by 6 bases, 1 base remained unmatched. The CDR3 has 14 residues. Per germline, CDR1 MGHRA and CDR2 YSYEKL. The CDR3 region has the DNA TGCGCCAGCAGCCCGGGACTAGCGGGCAATGAGCAGTTCTTC. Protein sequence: CASSPGLAGNEQFF.

The chain's CDR3 is CSANVLEQFF. The CDR3 region has the DNA TGCAGTGCTAACGTCTTGGAGCAGTTCTTC. The genes are TRBV20-1 and TRBJ2-1; D remains unclear. The V end was cut by 4 bases, the J end by 10 bases, with 8 bases between. The length of the CDR3 is 10 residues. The germline gives CDR1 DFQATT, CDR2 SNEGSKA (reference sequence).

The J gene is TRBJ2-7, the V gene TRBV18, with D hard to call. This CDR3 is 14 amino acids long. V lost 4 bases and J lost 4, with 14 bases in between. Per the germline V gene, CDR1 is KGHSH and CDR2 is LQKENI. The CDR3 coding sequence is TGTGCCAGCTCACTCACAATCGGGCCATACGAGCAGTACTTC. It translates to CASSLTIGPYEQYF.

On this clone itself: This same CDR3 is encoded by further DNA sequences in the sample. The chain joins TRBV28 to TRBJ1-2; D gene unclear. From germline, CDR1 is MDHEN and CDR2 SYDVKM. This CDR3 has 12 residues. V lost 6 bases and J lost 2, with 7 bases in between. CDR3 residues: CASSVQNYGYTF. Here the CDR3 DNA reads TGTGCCAGCAGCGTCCAGAACTATGGCTACACCTTC.

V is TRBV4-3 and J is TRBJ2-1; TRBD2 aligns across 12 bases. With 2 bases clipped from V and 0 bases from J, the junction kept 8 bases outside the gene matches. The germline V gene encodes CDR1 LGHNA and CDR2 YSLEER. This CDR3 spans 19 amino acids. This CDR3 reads CASSQSRLAGASSYNEQFF. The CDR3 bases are TGCGCCAGCAGCCAATCTAGACTAGCGGGAGCGAGCTCCTACAATGAGCAGTTCTTC.

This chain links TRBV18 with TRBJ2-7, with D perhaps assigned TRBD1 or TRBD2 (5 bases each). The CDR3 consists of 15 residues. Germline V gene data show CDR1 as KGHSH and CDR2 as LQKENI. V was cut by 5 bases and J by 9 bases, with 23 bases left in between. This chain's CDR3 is CASSAESLNLRGQYF. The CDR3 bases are TGTGCCAGCTCAGCCGAGAGTCTTAATTTGAGGGGGCAGTACTTC.

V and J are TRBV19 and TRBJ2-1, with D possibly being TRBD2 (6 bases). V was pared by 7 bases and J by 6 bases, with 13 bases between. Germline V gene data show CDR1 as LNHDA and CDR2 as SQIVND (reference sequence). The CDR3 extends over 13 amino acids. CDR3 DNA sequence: TGTGCCAGTACCCCGCTTAGCGGCAATGAGCAGTTCTTC. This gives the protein CASTPLSGNEQFF.

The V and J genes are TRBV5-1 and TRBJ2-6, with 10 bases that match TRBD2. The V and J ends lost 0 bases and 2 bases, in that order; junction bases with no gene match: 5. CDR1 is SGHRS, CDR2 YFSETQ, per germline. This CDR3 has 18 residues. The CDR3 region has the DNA TGCGCCAGCAGCTTGGGGGCTAGCGGGAGTACTGGGGCCAACGTCCTGACTTTC. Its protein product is CASSLGASGSTGANVLTF.

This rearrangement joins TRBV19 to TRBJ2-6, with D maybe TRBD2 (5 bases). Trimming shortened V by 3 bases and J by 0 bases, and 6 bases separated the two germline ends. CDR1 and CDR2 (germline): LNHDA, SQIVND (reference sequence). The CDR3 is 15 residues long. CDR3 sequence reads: CASSMGSSGANVLTF. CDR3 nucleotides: TGTGCCAGTAGTATGGGGAGCTCTGGGGCCAACGTCCTGACTTTC.

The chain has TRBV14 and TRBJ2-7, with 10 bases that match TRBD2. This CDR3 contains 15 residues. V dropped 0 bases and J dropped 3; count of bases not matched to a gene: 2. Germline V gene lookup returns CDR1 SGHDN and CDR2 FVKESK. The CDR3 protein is CASSQDGTSVYEQYF. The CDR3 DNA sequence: TGTGCCAGCAGCCAAGATGGGACTAGCGTCTACGAGCAGTACTTC.

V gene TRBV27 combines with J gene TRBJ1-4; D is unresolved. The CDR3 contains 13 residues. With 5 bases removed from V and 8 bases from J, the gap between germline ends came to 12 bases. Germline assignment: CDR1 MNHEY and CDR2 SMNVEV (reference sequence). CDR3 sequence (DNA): TGTGCCAGCAGTCTCCACGGACGGGAAAAACTGTTTTTT. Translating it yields CASSLHGREKLFF.

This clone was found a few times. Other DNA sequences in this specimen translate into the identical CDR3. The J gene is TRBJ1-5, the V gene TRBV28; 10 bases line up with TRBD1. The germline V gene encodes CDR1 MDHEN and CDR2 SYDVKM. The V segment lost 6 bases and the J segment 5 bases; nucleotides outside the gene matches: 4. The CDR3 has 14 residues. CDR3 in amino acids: CASRPGQGYQPQHF. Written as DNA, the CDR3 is TGTGCCAGCAGACCGGGACAGGGGTATCAGCCCCAGCATTTT.

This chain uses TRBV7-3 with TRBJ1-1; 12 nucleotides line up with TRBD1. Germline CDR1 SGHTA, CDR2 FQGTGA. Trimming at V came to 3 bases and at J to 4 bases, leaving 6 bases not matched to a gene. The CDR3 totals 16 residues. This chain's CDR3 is CASSLQPGQGATEAFF. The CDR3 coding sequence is TGTGCCAGCAGCTTGCAACCGGGACAGGGGGCCACTGAAGCTTTCTTT.

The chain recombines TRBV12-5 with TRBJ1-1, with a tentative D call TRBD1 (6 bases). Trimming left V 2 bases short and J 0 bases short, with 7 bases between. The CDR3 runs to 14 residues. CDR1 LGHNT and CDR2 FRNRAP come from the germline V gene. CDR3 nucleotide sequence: TGTGCTAGTGGTTTGACAGGGTTGAACACTGAAGCTTTCTTT. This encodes CASGLTGLNTEAFF.

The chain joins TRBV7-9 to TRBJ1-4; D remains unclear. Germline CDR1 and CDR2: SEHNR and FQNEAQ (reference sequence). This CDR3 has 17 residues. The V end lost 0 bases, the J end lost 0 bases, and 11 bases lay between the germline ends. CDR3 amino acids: CASSLARQTSTNEKLFF. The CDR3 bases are TGTGCCAGCAGCTTAGCGCGCCAAACTTCAACTAATGAAAAACTGTTTTTT.

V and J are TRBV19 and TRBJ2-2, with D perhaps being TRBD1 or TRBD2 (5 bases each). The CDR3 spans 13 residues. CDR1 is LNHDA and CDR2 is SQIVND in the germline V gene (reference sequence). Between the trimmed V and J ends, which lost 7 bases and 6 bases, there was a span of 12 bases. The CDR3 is CASMPQGPGELFF. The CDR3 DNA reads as TGTGCCAGTATGCCGCAGGGACCCGGGGAGCTGTTTTTT.

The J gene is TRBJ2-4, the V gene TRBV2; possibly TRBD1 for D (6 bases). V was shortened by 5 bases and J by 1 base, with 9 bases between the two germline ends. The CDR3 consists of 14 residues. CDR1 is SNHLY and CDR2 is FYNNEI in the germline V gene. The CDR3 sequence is CASSPDRAKNIQYF. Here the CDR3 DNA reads TGTGCCAGCAGTCCCGACAGGGCCAAAAACATTCAGTACTTC.

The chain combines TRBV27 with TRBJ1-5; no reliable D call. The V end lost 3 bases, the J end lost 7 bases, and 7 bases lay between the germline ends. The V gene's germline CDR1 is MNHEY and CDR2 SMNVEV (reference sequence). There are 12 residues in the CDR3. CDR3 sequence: CASSFPRQPQHF. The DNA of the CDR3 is TGTGCCAGCAGTTTTCCGAGGCAGCCCCAGCATTTT.

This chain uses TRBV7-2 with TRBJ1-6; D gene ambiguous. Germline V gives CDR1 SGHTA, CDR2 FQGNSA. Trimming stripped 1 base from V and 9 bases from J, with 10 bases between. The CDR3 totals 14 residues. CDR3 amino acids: CASSLVGRGSPLHF. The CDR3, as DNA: TGTGCCAGCAGCTTAGTGGGTAGAGGTTCACCCCTCCACTTT.